What follows is one TCR beta chain and its context. This record belongs to a study of blood T cell repertoires in COVID-19. Study-level information: The United States, Italy and Spain provided the acute and convalescent COVID-19 samples. PBMCs, B-cell-depleted T cells, or T cells provided the cDNA or gDNA that made up the material.

Per the study methods: Amplified reference gene primers provided the basis for estimating nucleated cell counts. The method was immunoSEQ multiplex PCR; TCRdb's version includes in-frame clones alone and lacks a portion of them. V and J calls and clone size come straight from that table; D and trimming were deduced from the DNA. Counted here are approximately 90,000 clones, around 86% occurring once; the ten biggest clones make up under 3.5%. The CDR3 runs to 13 residues. CDR1 MNHEY and CDR2 SMNVEV come from the germline V gene (reference sequence). V dropped 2 bases and J dropped 0 bases, with 4 bases sitting between them.

This rearrangement joins TRBV27 to TRBJ1-1; D is unclear. This receptor was identified in a woman in her 70s with acute or convalescent COVID-19. Sequencing was done on a sample of peripheral blood. The CDR3 loop is CASSLSMNTEAFF. As DNA, the CDR3 is TGTGCCAGCAGTTTAAGCATGAACACTGAAGCTTTCTTT.